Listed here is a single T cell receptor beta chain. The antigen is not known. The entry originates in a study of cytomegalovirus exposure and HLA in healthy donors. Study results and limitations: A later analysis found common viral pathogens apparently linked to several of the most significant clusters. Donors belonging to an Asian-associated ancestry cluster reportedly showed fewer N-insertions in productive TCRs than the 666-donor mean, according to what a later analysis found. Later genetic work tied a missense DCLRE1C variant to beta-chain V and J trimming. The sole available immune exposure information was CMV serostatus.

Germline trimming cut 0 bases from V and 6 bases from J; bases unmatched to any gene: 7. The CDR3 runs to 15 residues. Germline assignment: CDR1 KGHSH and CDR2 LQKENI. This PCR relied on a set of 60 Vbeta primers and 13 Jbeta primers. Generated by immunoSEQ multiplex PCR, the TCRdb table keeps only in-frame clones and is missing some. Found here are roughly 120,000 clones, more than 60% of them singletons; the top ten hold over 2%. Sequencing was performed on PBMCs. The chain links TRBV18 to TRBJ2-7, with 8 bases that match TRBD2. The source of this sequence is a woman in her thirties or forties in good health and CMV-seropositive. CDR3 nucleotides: TGTGCCAGCTCACCACCGACCAGCGGGAGAGGCGAGCAGTACTTC. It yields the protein CASSPPTSGRGEQYF.